This is a list of T cell receptor beta chains from one sample in a study of T cell responses to AZD1222 COVID-19 vaccine. Here immunoSEQ multiplex PCR was the method, and the copy in TCRdb shows in-frame clones only, minus some. The sample records some 130,000 clones, roughly 82% being singletons. This sample comprised peripheral blood, obtained on day 0 of AZD1222 vaccination. The receptors shown here come from an adult in good health. Both conserved end residues are part of each CDR3. Each record gives: V gene, J gene, clone size, D gene, CDR3 DNA, CDR3 protein. A D gene is named only where the DNA matches it firmly. Clone sizes are given selectively: once, few, many, or a class where the clone is expanded.

V: TRBV27
J: TRBJ1-4
size: NA
D: NA
DNA: TGTGCCAGCAGTTTAAGCCGGGACGGTATTGAAAAACTGTTTTTT
CDR3: CASSLSRDGIEKLFF

V: TRBV19
J: TRBJ1-1
size: NA
D: TRBD1
DNA: TGTGCCAGTAGTATTACCGGGACAGTCACTGAAGCTTTCTTT
CDR3: CASSITGTVTEAFF

V: TRBV5-1
J: TRBJ2-5
size: NA
D: TRBD2
DNA: TGCGCCAGCAGTGGGGGGGTCCAAGAGACCCAGTACTTC
CDR3: CASSGGVQETQYF

V: TRBV24-1
J: TRBJ1-2
size: NA
D: TRBD1
DNA: TGTGCCACCAGTGATGGCCCGACAGGGAGAGACTATGGCTACACCTTC
CDR3: CATSDGPTGRDYGYTF

V: TRBV5-6
J: TRBJ2-2
size: NA
D: NA
DNA: TGTGCCAGCAGCTTGCTTCGAAGCGGGGAGCTGTTTTTT
CDR3: CASSLLRSGELFF

V: TRBV28
J: TRBJ1-5
size: NA
D: NA
DNA: TGTGCCAGCAGGTTACAGGGACTTAGCAATCAGCCCCAGCATTTT
CDR3: CASRLQGLSNQPQHF

V: TRBV2
J: TRBJ1-6
size: NA
D: TRBD1
DNA: TGTGCCAGCAGTGGGGACAGGGTGAATTCACCCCTCCACTTT
CDR3: CASSGDRVNSPLHF

V: TRBV2
J: TRBJ2-5
size: NA
D: NA
DNA: TGTGCCAGCAGTGCCGGGGTGATGGGTCCAGAGACCCAGTACTTC
CDR3: CASSAGVMGPETQYF

V: TRBV2
J: TRBJ2-1
size: once
D: TRBD1
DNA: TGTGCCAGCAGTAAAAGCCGGGGACAGGGAATCGGTGAGCAGTTCTTC
CDR3: CASSKSRGQGIGEQFF

V: TRBV27
J: TRBJ2-5
size: NA
D: NA
DNA: TGTGCCAGCAGGAGGGTCAACCAAGAGACCCAGTACTTC
CDR3: CASRRVNQETQYF

V: TRBV6-5
J: TRBJ1-1
size: NA
D: TRBD1
DNA: TGTGCCAGCAGCCAACCGAGGGACAGAAGTCGGGAAGCTTTCTTT
CDR3: CASSQPRDRSREAFF

V: TRBV5-1
J: TRBJ2-1
size: NA
D: TRBD2
DNA: TGCGCCAGCAGCTTGGTACAGCCTAGCGGGAATGAGCAGTTCTTC
CDR3: CASSLVQPSGNEQFF

V: TRBV28
J: TRBJ1-1
size: NA
D: TRBD1
DNA: TGTGCCAGCAGTTTAGCGGGACAGGGCAGAACTGAAGCTTTCTTT
CDR3: CASSLAGQGRTEAFF

V: TRBV27
J: TRBJ1-5
size: NA
D: TRBD1
DNA: TGTGCCAGCAGAAGGTTGGGACAGCCTCTGCTCAATCAGCCCCAGCATTTT
CDR3: CASRRLGQPLLNQPQHF

V: TRBV28
J: TRBJ2-1
size: NA
D: NA
DNA: TGTGCCAGCAGAGCTACAGGGCGCAATGAGCAGTTCTTC
CDR3: CASRATGRNEQFF

V: TRBV9
J: TRBJ1-2
size: NA
D: NA
DNA: TGTGCCAGCAGCCCAGGGACGGAGAACTATGGCTACACCTTC
CDR3: CASSPGTENYGYTF

V: TRBV29-1
J: TRBJ1-1
size: NA
D: NA
DNA: TGCAGCGTTGTGGGCCGTTACCCTGAAGCTTTCTTT
CDR3: CSVVGRYPEAFF

V: TRBV10-3
J: TRBJ1-1
size: NA
D: NA
DNA: TGTGCCATCAGTGAGTCGAGGCTCTCAGGTACGAGAATGAACACTGAAGCTTTCTTT
CDR3: CAISESRLSGTRMNTEAFF

V: TRBV5-4
J: TRBJ2-7
size: once
D: NA
DNA: TGTGCCAGCACCAGGGACCCCTCTTACGAGCAGTACTTC
CDR3: CASTRDPSYEQYF

V: TRBV19
J: TRBJ1-1
size: NA
D: TRBD1
DNA: TGTGCCAGTAGGGATGGACAGGATGAACTAATAACTGAAGCTTTCTTT
CDR3: CASRDGQDELITEAFF

V: TRBV6-5
J: TRBJ2-2
size: NA
D: NA
DNA: TGTGCCAGTTCGGTGGGGATAGGGGCCACCGGGGAGCTGTTTTTT
CDR3: CASSVGIGATGELFF

V: TRBV27
J: TRBJ1-5
size: NA
D: NA
DNA: TGTGCCAGCAGTTCGGTACAGGCGAATAGCAATCAGCCCCAGCATTTT
CDR3: CASSSVQANSNQPQHF